This T cell receptor (beta chain) was observed in a study of blood T cell repertoires in COVID-19. Overall study: COVID-19 samples collected from the United States, Italy and Spain covered acute and convalescent phases. T cells, B-cell-depleted T cells, or PBMCs supplied cDNA or gDNA.

Sequencing used immunoSEQ multiplex PCR; TCRdb keeps in-frame clones, though not all of them. Of 270,000 or so clones in the sample, roughly 84% were seen once. The CDR3 is 13 amino acids. The V and J ends lost 6 bases and 5 bases respectively, with 10 bases between them. Germline CDR1 and CDR2: MNHEY and SVGAGI. The TCR originated in a woman under 30 with acute or convalescent COVID-19. Sequenced sample: peripheral blood. The chain couples TRBV6-5 to TRBJ2-2; perhaps TRBD1 as D (6 bases). This CDR3 is CASSGTGTGELFF. For the CDR3, the DNA is TGTGCCAGCAGCGGCACAGGGACCGGGGAGCTGTTTTTT.